Below are 29 T cell receptor beta chains sequenced from a single sample in a study of blood T cell repertoires in COVID-19. Profiling relied on immunoSEQ multiplex PCR, and the TCRdb table lists in-frame clones only, not all of them. The sample has approximately 270,000 clones; 84% are singletons. Sequencing was done on a sample of peripheral blood. Receptors were obtained from a person between 70 and 80 years old with COVID-19, enrolled during active disease.

The rearrangement joins TRBV5-1 to TRBJ2-1; TRBD1 might be the D (6 bases). Germline values: CDR1 SGHRS, CDR2 YFSETQ. V dropped 0 bases and J dropped 8 bases, with 18 bases sitting between them. The CDR3 sequence is 16 residues long. CDR3 in DNA: TGCGCCAGCAGCTTGGCCAAACAGGGTAGTTTGGATGAGCAGTTCTTC. Translated: CASSLAKQGSLDEQFF.

The chain uses TRBV7-3 and TRBJ2-5, with D tentatively TRBD2 (6 bases). V was trimmed by 4 bases and J by 7 bases, leaving 13 bases between them. In germline, CDR1 is SGHTA, CDR2 FQGTGA. CDR3 length equals 13 residues. In DNA, the CDR3 is TGTGCCAGCAGCTACGGGAGAGACGGGACCCAGTACTTC. Amino acids: CASSYGRDGTQYF.

The chain recombines TRBV2 with TRBJ2-7, with 16 bases matching TRBD2. CDR3 size: 20 residues. V shed 6 bases and J 2 bases; nucleotides not matched to a gene: 16. The germline CDR1 and CDR2 sequences are SNHLY and FYNNEI. The CDR3 DNA reads TGTGCCAGCAGCGTGCCAGCAGTGGGGACTAGCGGGGGGGCTCCCTACGAGCAGTACTTC. Translated, it gives CASSVPAVGTSGGAPYEQYF.

V and J are TRBV27 and TRBJ2-7; TRBD1 matches at 7 bases. Germline CDR1 reads MNHEY; CDR2 reads SMNVEV (reference sequence). This CDR3 region has 15 residues. V shed 4 bases and J 4 bases; nucleotides not matched to a gene: 10. The CDR3 here is CASSSNNRGVYEQYF. The CDR3 bases are TGTGCCAGCAGTTCGAACAACAGGGGTGTGTACGAGCAGTACTTC.

This clone was counted only a few times. Different DNA sequences within this sample yield the same CDR3. The chain combines TRBV9 with TRBJ1-3, with unresolved D. Trimming stripped 2 bases from V and 1 base from J, with 7 bases between. Germline V gene lookup returns CDR1 SGDLS and CDR2 YYNGEE. The CDR3 sequence is 14 residues long. The chain's CDR3 is CASSVAGSGNTIYF. The CDR3 region has the DNA TGTGCCAGCAGCGTCGCGGGGTCTGGAAACACCATATATTTT.

This clone was detected only once. The rearrangement joins TRBV2 to TRBJ2-7; 7 nucleotides agree with TRBD1. V shed 2 bases, J shed 9 bases, and the junction held 10 bases outside the gene matches. There are 14 residues in the CDR3. The germline CDR1 and CDR2 sequences are SNHLY and FYNNEI. This CDR3 reads CASSEREGGAGQYF. As DNA, the CDR3 is TGTGCCAGCAGTGAACGGGAAGGGGGCGCGGGGCAGTACTTC.

The V call is TRBV7-4, the J call TRBJ1-5; 9 bases line up with TRBD1. The germline gives CDR1 SGHVT, CDR2 SQSDAQ. This CDR3 has 18 residues. The ends lost 1 base at V and 6 bases at J; junction bases unmatched: 13. This CDR3 is CASSLVPIRTGVCQPQHF. The CDR3 nucleotides are TGTGCCAGCAGCTTAGTACCGATTAGGACAGGGGTTTGTCAGCCCCAGCATTTT.

This chain joins TRBV6-2 or TRBV6-3 and TRBJ2-2, with TRBD1 matching 8 bases. Germline loops: CDR1 MNHEY, CDR2 SVGEGT. The CDR3 totals 14 residues. The J segment lost 8 bases and the V segment lost 5 bases, leaving 7 bases of the junction unmatched. The CDR3 coding sequence is TGTGCCAGCAGTAAGACAGGGGAAGCAGGGGAGCTGTTTTTT. It encodes CASSKTGEAGELFF.

The CDR3 coding sequence is TGTGCCACCACTCGTGGGGGCGAGAGGAAGCCCCAGCATTTT. Encoded protein: CATTRGGERKPQHF. This chain links TRBV19 with TRBJ1-5; D possibly corresponds to TRBD1 (6 bases). The CDR3 consists of 14 residues. The germline CDR1 and CDR2 sequences are LNHDA and SQIVND (reference sequence). V was pared by 10 bases and J by 8 bases, with 21 bases between.

The J gene is TRBJ1-6, the V gene TRBV28; maybe TRBD1 (6 bases). V was pared by 8 bases and J by 4 bases, with 21 bases between. CDR3 length: 17 residues. In germline, CDR1 is MDHEN, CDR2 SYDVKM. The CDR3 region is CASLKNAGGHYNSPLHF. DNA of the CDR3: TGTGCCAGCCTCAAAAATGCGGGGGGCCATTATAATTCACCCCTCCACTTT. The full variable domain, rest sourced from reference TRBV28 and TRBJ1-6, is DVKVTQSSRYLVKRTGEKVFLECVQDMDHENMFWYRQDPGLGLRLIYFSYDVKMKEKGDIPEGYSVSREKKERFSLILESASTNQTSMYLCASLKNAGGHYNSPLHFGNGTRLTVT.

The chain couples TRBV7-2 to TRBJ2-7, with 11 bases fitting TRBD2. J lost 6 bases, V lost 11 bases, and 12 bases had no gene match. Germline CDR1 is SGHTA and CDR2 is FQGNSA. The CDR3 totals 14 residues. The DNA of the CDR3 is TGTGCCGCAGGGATAGCGGGAGGGCCTTTCGAGCAGTACTTC. It is translated as CAAGIAGGPFEQYF.

J is TRBJ1-2 and V is TRBV9, with 7 bases fitting TRBD1. There are 14 residues in the CDR3. V was clipped by 3 bases and J by 8 bases; unmatched bases: 10. CDR1 is SGDLS, CDR2 YYNGEE, per germline. For the CDR3, the DNA is TGTGCCAGCAGCGATCCCGACAGGGTCGCGGGCTACACCTTC. Its protein product is CASSDPDRVAGYTF.

This clone has a handful of counts. The V and J genes are TRBV6-5 and TRBJ2-1; 7 nucleotides line up with TRBD1. V shed 5 bases and J 4 bases; nucleotides not matched to a gene: 8. The CDR3 is 15 amino acids. CDR1 is MNHEY, CDR2 SVGAGI, per germline. CDR3 sequence: CASSRGQRPYNEQFF. CDR3 bases: TGTGCCAGCAGTAGGGGGCAGCGCCCATACAATGAGCAGTTCTTC.

The chain recombines TRBV19 with TRBJ2-7; TRBD2 might be the D (5 bases). The CDR3 runs to 13 residues. Trimming took 8 bases from V and 2 from J, leaving 13 bases between them. Germline values: CDR1 LNHDA, CDR2 SQIVND (reference sequence). The CDR3 reads CASCPSSTYEQYF. The CDR3 nucleotides are TGTGCCAGTTGTCCTAGCAGCACCTACGAGCAGTACTTC. The whole variable domain, filled in from reference TRBV19 and TRBJ2-7, reads DGGITQSPKYLFRKEGQNVTLSCEQNLNHDAMYWYRQDPGQGLRLIYYSQIVNDFQKGDIAEGYSVSREKKESFPLTVTSAQKNPTAFYLCASCPSSTYEQYFGPGTRLTVT.

The count of this clone is one. The V call is TRBV20-1, the J call TRBJ2-7; 7 bases fit TRBD1. This CDR3 spans 14 amino acids. V shed 3 bases and J 4 bases; nucleotides not matched to a gene: 9. Germline loops: CDR1 DFQATT, CDR2 SNEGSKA (reference sequence). CDR3 sequence reads: CSASRTGEVYEQYF. The CDR3 DNA follows: TGCAGTGCTAGTCGGACAGGAGAAGTTTACGAGCAGTACTTC.

This clone showed up just a few times. The chain combines TRBV7-2 with TRBJ1-3; possibly TRBD1 for D (5 bases). V lost 5 bases and J 4 bases, leaving 12 bases between the germline ends. The CDR3 is 14 residues long. The germline gives CDR1 SGHTA, CDR2 FQGNSA. The CDR3 region is CASSPRQGGNTIYF. CDR3 in DNA: TGTGCCAGCAGCCCCCGGCAGGGAGGAAACACCATATATTTT.

This clone has more than one count but fewer than ten. The rearrangement joins TRBV7-2 to TRBJ2-2; TRBD1 aligns across 9 bases. CDR1 and CDR2 (germline): SGHTA, FQGNSA. The trim removed 2 bases at V and 5 bases at J, leaving 6 bases unmatched. This CDR3 is 16 amino acids long. In DNA, the CDR3 is TGTGCCAGCAGCTTAACAGGGGGCAAGAGGACCGGGGAGCTGTTTTTT. Translation: CASSLTGGKRTGELFF.

The chain uses TRBV2 and TRBJ1-5; TRBD1 is a possible D gene (6 bases). Germline V gene sequence: CDR1 SNHLY, CDR2 FYNNEI. This CDR3 comprises 12 residues. Trimming cost V 4 bases and J 15 bases, with 16 bases left between them. CDR3 sequence: CASSARDTGGHF. The CDR3 DNA reads as TGTGCCAGCAGTGCCAGGGACACGGGGGGGCATTTT.

V and J are TRBV29-1 and TRBJ2-1, with TRBD2 identical over 8 bases. With 6 bases clipped from V and 9 bases from J, the junction kept 4 bases outside the gene matches. The CDR3 sequence is 11 residues long. Germline lookup yields CDR1 SQVTM and CDR2 ANQGSEA. The CDR3 reads CSVLAGSEQFF. CDR3 DNA sequence: TGCAGCGTATTAGCGGGATCTGAGCAGTTCTTC.

The CDR3 sequence is CAWAGPANTGELFF. The DNA of the CDR3 is TGTGCCTGGGCGGGACCCGCGAACACCGGGGAGCTGTTTTTT. The chain employs TRBV7-2 and TRBJ2-2; D may be TRBD2 (6 bases). CDR1 and CDR2 (germline): SGHTA, FQGNSA. The length of the CDR3 is 14 residues. Trimming removed 11 bases at V and 0 bases at J, with 13 bases between.

This CDR3 is CASSLSWVGETTNYGYTF. CDR3 nucleotide sequence: TGTGCCAGCAGCTTAAGTTGGGTGGGAGAGACAACGAACTATGGCTACACCTTC. The chain has TRBV7-2 and TRBJ1-2; D is undetermined. Germline-derived CDR1 and CDR2 are SGHTA and FQGNSA. This CDR3 region has 18 residues. With 2 bases removed from V and 2 bases from J, the gap between germline ends came to 21 bases.

The chain uses TRBV5-1 and TRBJ1-4; 8 bases are a match to TRBD1. The trim removed 4 bases at V and 1 base at J, leaving 3 bases unmatched. Germline V gene data show CDR1 as SGHRS and CDR2 as YFSETQ. The CDR3 covers 15 residues. The CDR3 nucleotides read TGCGCCAGCAGCAGAGACAGGGGAACTAATGAAAAACTGTTTTTT. It is translated as CASSRDRGTNEKLFF.

This clone was detected only a few times. The genes are TRBV5-6 and TRBJ1-5, with a weak D call TRBD1 (5 bases). Germline-derived CDR1 and CDR2 are SGHDT and YYEEEE. The CDR3 sequence is 15 residues long. Trimming left V 6 bases short and J 4 bases short, with 17 bases between. The CDR3, as DNA: TGTGCCAGCACCACTATAGACAGACTGAATCAGCCCCAGCATTTT. Translating it yields CASTTIDRLNQPQHF. The variable domain in full, completed from reference TRBV5-6 and TRBJ1-5, reads DAGVTQSPTHLIKTRGQQVTLRCSPKSGHDTVSWYQQALGQGPQFIFQYYEEEERQRGNFPDRFSGHQFPNYSSELNVNALLLGDSALYLCASTTIDRLNQPQHFGDGTRLSIL.

The chain combines TRBV3-1 (or the pseudogene TRBV3-2) with TRBJ2-7; the match to TRBD1 covers 7 bases. V was clipped by 5 bases and J by 3 bases; unmatched bases: 10. This CDR3 is 15 amino acids long. Germline-derived CDR1 and CDR2 are LGHDT and YNNKEL (reference sequence). CDR3 coding DNA: TGTGCCAGCAGCACCAAGACAGGGCGAAGCTACGAGCAGTACTTC. Amino acids: CASSTKTGRSYEQYF.

This rearrangement joins TRBV29-1 to TRBJ2-5; 12 positions match TRBD2. Germline CDR1 reads SQVTM; CDR2 reads ANQGSEA. Unmatched junction bases numbered 7, after V lost 4 bases and J lost 4 bases. CDR3 length: 15 amino acids. In nucleotides, the CDR3 is TGCAGCGTTGTGCCTAGCGGGGGGGCTGGAGAGACCCAGTACTTC. Translating gives CSVVPSGGAGETQYF.

This clone was recorded only once. The genes are TRBV4-2 and TRBJ1-2; weak D call: TRBD1 (5 bases). The germline V and J ends were trimmed by 0 bases and 0 bases, with 11 bases remaining between them. The CDR3 has 16 residues. Germline V gene data show CDR1 as LGHNA and CDR2 as YNFKEQ. The CDR3 DNA is TGTGCCAGCAGCCAAGATATGACAGATCCTAACTATGGCTACACCTTC. It is translated as CASSQDMTDPNYGYTF.

The gene calls are TRBV5-1 and TRBJ2-1; a weak D match, TRBD2 (7 bases). The CDR3 length is 15 residues. V was shortened by 0 bases and J by 4 bases, with 11 bases between the two germline ends. Germline V gene sequence: CDR1 SGHRS, CDR2 YFSETQ. The CDR3: CASSLAGGIYNEQFF. The CDR3 DNA sequence: TGCGCCAGCAGCTTGGCGGGGGGCATATACAATGAGCAGTTCTTC.

With respect to this clone: An end of the junction differs from the germline gene, which may be a read error. The chain carries TRBV7-3 and TRBJ2-1, with 10 bases aligning to TRBD2. This CDR3 has 15 amino acids. Looked up from germline, CDR1 is SGHTA and CDR2 is FQGTGA. CDR3 DNA sequence: TGTGCCAGCAGGTTAAGCGGGAGGGCCTCCAATGAGCAGTTCTTC. Translated: CASRLSGRASNEQFF.

The chain combines TRBV5-4 with TRBJ2-3; 9 positions agree with TRBD1. Germline loops: CDR1 SGHNT, CDR2 YYREEE (reference sequence). CDR3 length: 15 amino acids. V lost 3 bases, J lost 3 bases, and 5 bases stayed unmatched. Here the CDR3 DNA reads TGTGCCAGCAGCTCCGGGACAGGGTTAACAGATACGCAGTATTTT. It encodes CASSSGTGLTDTQYF.